This TCR beta chain was identified during a study of shared clonotypes between healthy human individuals. Germline trimming cut 3 bases from V and 3 bases from J; bases unmatched to any gene: 4. The CDR3 loop spans 14 amino acids. CDR1 MNHEY and CDR2 SMNVEV come from the germline V gene (reference sequence). Details on this clone: This CDR3 is also generated by other DNA sequences in the sample.

The data were produced by immunoSEQ multiplex PCR, yet TCRdb's version contains in-frame clones alone and is incomplete. Altogether millions of clones are present, 85% to 95% being singletons, with the ten largest covering 0.85% to 1.3%. Naive CD8 cells comprised CD45RO-negative, CCR7-positively selected cells, excluding terminally differentiated effector memory CD45RA+ cells. The sequence came from a man aged 18 to 35 in good health. The chain combines TRBV27 with TRBJ2-7; 8 bases line up with TRBD2. Sequences were obtained from naive CD8+ T cells sorted from blood. The CDR3 is CASSFGAGGYEQYF. The CDR3 DNA is TGTGCCAGCAGTTTCGGGGCGGGGGGCTACGAGCAGTACTTC.